One and the same sample provided the 21 T cell receptor beta chains below, sequenced in a study of tumor-infiltrating lymphocytes in primary liver carcinoma. With roughly 540 ng total RNA as template and a constant-region primer, TCR beta cDNA was made. Three nested multiplex PCR rounds, a slightly modified ARM-PCR method, built the TCR beta libraries. The first two PCR rounds, approximately 11 cycles each, used TRBV1-TRBV30 forward primers and a C-beta reverse primer. TCRdb re-analysed the multiplex PCR reads in MiXCR, keeping a single row per CDR3 protein. The data show tens of thousands of distinct CDR3 sequences, around three quarters seen once. Unsorted bulk tissue (roughly 17-34 mg) underwent RNA and DNA co-extraction. What was sequenced was liver tumor tissue from sampling region 3. The sample's subset: tumor region T3, left-lateral pole. These receptors originate from a man in his forties with primary liver carcinoma and hepatitis B virus infection.

The chain uses TRBV11-2 and TRBJ2-7; D possibly corresponds to TRBD2 (6 bases). Germline V gene data show CDR1 as SGHAT and CDR2 as FQNNGV. There are 14 residues in the CDR3. The V and J ends lost 9 bases and 3 bases respectively, with 18 bases between them. In DNA form, the CDR3 reads TGTGCCAGGAAAAGACTAGTGGGAATCTACGAGCAGTACTTC. It translates to CARKRLVGIYEQYF.

CDR3 nucleotides: TGCACTAGCAGCTCGGGTGTCTTAGAGCCGGGACAGGACGGTGAAAAACTGTTTTTT. It translates to CTSSSGVLEPGQDGEKLFF. The V gene is TRBV5-1, the J gene TRBJ1-4, with 8 bases that match TRBD1. Germline lookup yields CDR1 SGHRS and CDR2 YFSETQ. This CDR3 region has 19 residues. Filled out from reference TRBV5-1 and TRBJ1-4, the complete variable domain reads KAGVTQTPRYLIKTRGQQVTLSCSPISGHRSVSWYQQTPGQGLQFLFEYFSETQRNKGNFPGRFSGRQFSNSRSEMNVSTLELGDSALYLCTSSSGVLEPGQDGEKLFFGSGTQLSVL.

Of note for this clonotype: A read error may produce the germline difference seen at one junction end. This chain joins TRBV29-1 and TRBJ2-5; possible D gene TRBD2, 5 bases. The germline gives CDR1 SQVTM, CDR2 ANQGSEA. The CDR3 totals 13 residues. The CDR3 bases are TGCATCGTTGGTGGGAGAGTCGCTGAGACCCAGTACTTC. This gives the protein CIVGGRVAETQYF.

This clonotype was counted ten times or more. The chain uses TRBV5-1 and TRBJ2-7; 8 bases are a match to TRBD2. This CDR3 is built from 13 residues. V trimming: 7 bases; J trimming: 0 bases; junction bases outside the gene matches: 3. Germline V gene lookup returns CDR1 SGHRS and CDR2 YFSETQ. The CDR3 region has the DNA TGCGCCAGCCGGGAGGGGGGCTCCTACGAGCAGTACTTC. This encodes CASREGGSYEQYF.

A word on this clonotype: One junction end does not reproduce the germline sequence, and a read error may be involved. This chain connects TRBV12-3 or TRBV12-4 to TRBJ1-1; D gene unclear. CDR3 length equals 15 residues. The DNA for the CDR3 is TGTGCCAGCAGCTTCGGAACTGTCCCGAACATTGAAGCTTTCTTT. It translates to CASSFGTVPNIEAFF.

The sample holds a few counts of this clonotype. A much larger clone differs by one base, so this may be a read error. The rearrangement links TRBV6-1 to TRBJ1-6; D is uncertain. From germline, CDR1 is MNHNS and CDR2 SASEGT. The CDR3 covers 13 residues. Trimming took off 7 bases at V and 4 bases at J, with 8 bases between the two ends. The CDR3, as DNA: TGTGCCAGCATCGAGGAGTATAATTCACCCCTCCACTTT. It codes for CASIEEYNSPLHF.

This clonotype was seen only a few times. The chain combines TRBV7-9 with TRBJ2-1; unclear D gene. The CDR3 runs 14 residues. Germline V gene data show CDR1 as SEHNR and CDR2 as FQNEAQ (reference sequence). With 6 bases removed from V and 5 bases from J, the gap between germline ends came to 14 bases. The CDR3 protein is CASSKRNYHNEQFF. Written as DNA, the CDR3 is TGTGCCAGCAGTAAACGGAACTACCACAATGAGCAGTTCTTC.

The rearrangement uses TRBV21-1 and TRBJ2-7; TRBD2 is taken as the D call from the table, unchecked against the DNA. TRBV21-1 is assigned pseudogene status. The CDR3 consists of 21 residues. This CDR3 reads CASSKVVYEGTSGSPNYEQYF. In DNA, the CDR3 is TGTGCCAGCAGCAAAGTGGTCTATGAGGGGACTAGCGGGAGTCCTAACTACGAGCAGTACTTC.

Of note for this clonotype: At one end, the junction sequence differs from germline, possibly due to a read error. This chain uses TRBV29-1 with TRBJ2-1; 13 bases line up with TRBD2. The CDR3 has 17 residues. The germline CDR1 and CDR2 sequences are SQVTM and ANQGSEA. The CDR3 nucleotides are TGCAGCGTTGTAGGGACTAGCGGGAAGGGTGCCTACGATGAGCAGTTCTTC. Its translation: CSVVGTSGKGAYDEQFF.

With respect to this clonotype: At one end, the junction sequence differs from germline, possibly due to a read error. The chain has TRBV24-1 and TRBJ2-1, with 10 nucleotides matching TRBD1. This CDR3 has 16 amino acids. Germline loops: CDR1 KGHDR, CDR2 SFDVKD. CDR3 sequence: CDTSDLLGQGNNGQFF. The CDR3 region has the DNA TGTGACACCAGTGATTTGCTGGGACAGGGGAACAATGGGCAGTTCTTC.

This clonotype was seen at least ten times. The chain carries TRBV19 and TRBJ2-2; the D gene could be TRBD1 or TRBD2 (6 bases each). The V and J ends lost 3 bases and 3 bases respectively, with 17 bases between them. This CDR3 spans 17 amino acids. CDR1 and CDR2 (germline): LNHDA, SQIVND (reference sequence). CDR3 nucleotide sequence: TGTGCCAGTAGTATCTGGAGGGGGAAAGGTGACACCGGGGAGCTGTTTTTT. Translation: CASSIWRGKGDTGELFF.

Ten or more counts support this clonotype. The chain carries TRBV19 and TRBJ2-7; 8 nucleotides agree with TRBD2. The CDR3 is made up of 14 amino acids. V lost 10 bases to trimming and J lost 3 bases; unmatched junction nucleotides: 11. Germline-derived CDR1 and CDR2 are LNHDA and SQIVND (reference sequence). The chain's CDR3 is CATSRGGGNYEQYF. As DNA, the CDR3 is TGTGCCACCTCTCGGGGCGGGGGGAACTACGAGCAGTACTTC.

V gene TRBV11-2 combines with J gene TRBJ2-7; 7 nucleotides line up with TRBD2. The CDR3 extends over 15 amino acids. Germline CDR1 is SGHAT and CDR2 is FQNNGV. DNA of the CDR3: TGTGCTAGCGGCCAATATTCGGGAGGAGGCTACGAGCAGTACTTC. Translated, it gives CASGQYSGGGYEQYF.

This clonotype has just one count. One end of the junction is discordant with germline, which a read error may explain. The genes are TRBV13 and TRBJ1-1, with D hard to call. This CDR3 has 13 amino acids. Germline V gene data show CDR1 as PRHDT and CDR2 as FYEKMQ (reference sequence). In DNA form, the CDR3 reads TGTGCCAGCAGTTTAGCGCAGAACACTGAAGCTTTCTTT. This codes for CASSLAQNTEAFF.

This clonotype is large (0.1 to 1%) in the sample. The genes are TRBV11-2 and TRBJ2-2, with D possibly being TRBD1 (6 bases). Germline V CDR1 and CDR2: SGHAT, FQNNGV. The CDR3 has 19 residues. With 0 bases removed from V and 0 bases from J, the gap between germline ends came to 17 bases. CDR3 sequence reads: CASSLDRGGVRPNTGELFF. The CDR3 DNA reads TGTGCCAGCAGCTTAGATCGAGGGGGAGTGCGCCCGAACACCGGGGAGCTGTTTTTT.

Concerning this clonotype: The junction departs from germline at one end; a sequencing error may be responsible. The chain is built from TRBV4-1 and TRBJ1-4; D remains unclear. This CDR3 contains 12 residues. Germline V lookup: CDR1 MGHRA, CDR2 YSYEKL. The CDR3 protein is CAISQEDEKLFF. For the CDR3, the DNA is TGCGCCATCAGCCAAGAAGATGAAAAACTGTTTTTT.

The rearrangement joins TRBV11-2 to TRBJ2-7; D is undetermined. CDR3 length equals 15 residues. Deletions cut 4 bases from V and 4 bases from J, with 17 bases between. Germline assignment: CDR1 SGHAT and CDR2 FQNNGV. The DNA for the CDR3 is TGTGCCAGCAGCTCTACAGTGTGCCTGAGGTACGAGCAGTACTTC. Translation: CASSSTVCLRYEQYF.

A remark on this clonotype: The conserved closing phenylalanine or tryptophan is absent in this CDR3, likely reflecting a read error. The chain employs TRBV29-1 and TRBJ2-7; 8 nucleotides match TRBD2. The CDR3 runs to 16 residues. Germline values: CDR1 SQVTM, CDR2 ANQGSEA. The CDR3 DNA reads TGCGGCGTTGAATCCCGCAAGACTAGCGAGTCCTGCGAGCAGTACCCC. Translation gives CGVESRKTSESCEQYP.

Points on this clonotype: Mismatch with germline at one junction end may stem from a read error. Written as DNA, the CDR3 is TGTGCTATCAGTGAGTCTAGCGGGCGCTCTACCGAGCGGTACTTC. Protein sequence: CAISESSGRSTERYF. V and J are TRBV10-3 and TRBJ2-7; 8 bases fit TRBD2. The CDR3 sequence is 15 residues long. Germline values: CDR1 ENHRY, CDR2 SYGVKD.

This clonotype was found once. One end of the junction varies from germline; a read error may be responsible. CDR3 residues: CASSVPYGSYEHYF. The CDR3, as DNA: TGTGCCAGCAGCGTACCTTACGGCTCCTACGAGCACTACTTC. This rearrangement joins TRBV11-2 to TRBJ2-7; D gene ambiguous. Germline values: CDR1 SGHAT, CDR2 FQNNGV. CDR3 size: 14 residues.

This clonotype is medium-sized (0.01 to 0.1%) by share. The chain uses TRBV29-1 and TRBJ2-1; no definite D call. CDR1 SQVTM and CDR2 ANQGSEA come from the germline V gene. The V and J ends lost 6 bases and 7 bases respectively, with 10 bases between them. This CDR3 region has 11 residues. This chain's CDR3 is CSVDKRNEQFF. In nucleotides, the CDR3 is TGCAGCGTCGATAAGAGGAATGAGCAGTTCTTC.